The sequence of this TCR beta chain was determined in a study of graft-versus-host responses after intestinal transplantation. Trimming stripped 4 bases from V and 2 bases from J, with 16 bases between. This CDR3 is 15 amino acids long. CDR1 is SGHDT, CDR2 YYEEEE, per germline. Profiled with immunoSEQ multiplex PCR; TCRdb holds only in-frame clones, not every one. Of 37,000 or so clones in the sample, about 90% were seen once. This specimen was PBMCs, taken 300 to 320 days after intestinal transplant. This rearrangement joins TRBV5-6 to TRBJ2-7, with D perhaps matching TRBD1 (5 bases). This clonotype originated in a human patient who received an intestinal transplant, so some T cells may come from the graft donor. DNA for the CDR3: TGTGCCAGCAGCCCAGCCCAAGACAGTACCTACGAGCAGTACTTC. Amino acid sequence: CASSPAQDSTYEQYF.